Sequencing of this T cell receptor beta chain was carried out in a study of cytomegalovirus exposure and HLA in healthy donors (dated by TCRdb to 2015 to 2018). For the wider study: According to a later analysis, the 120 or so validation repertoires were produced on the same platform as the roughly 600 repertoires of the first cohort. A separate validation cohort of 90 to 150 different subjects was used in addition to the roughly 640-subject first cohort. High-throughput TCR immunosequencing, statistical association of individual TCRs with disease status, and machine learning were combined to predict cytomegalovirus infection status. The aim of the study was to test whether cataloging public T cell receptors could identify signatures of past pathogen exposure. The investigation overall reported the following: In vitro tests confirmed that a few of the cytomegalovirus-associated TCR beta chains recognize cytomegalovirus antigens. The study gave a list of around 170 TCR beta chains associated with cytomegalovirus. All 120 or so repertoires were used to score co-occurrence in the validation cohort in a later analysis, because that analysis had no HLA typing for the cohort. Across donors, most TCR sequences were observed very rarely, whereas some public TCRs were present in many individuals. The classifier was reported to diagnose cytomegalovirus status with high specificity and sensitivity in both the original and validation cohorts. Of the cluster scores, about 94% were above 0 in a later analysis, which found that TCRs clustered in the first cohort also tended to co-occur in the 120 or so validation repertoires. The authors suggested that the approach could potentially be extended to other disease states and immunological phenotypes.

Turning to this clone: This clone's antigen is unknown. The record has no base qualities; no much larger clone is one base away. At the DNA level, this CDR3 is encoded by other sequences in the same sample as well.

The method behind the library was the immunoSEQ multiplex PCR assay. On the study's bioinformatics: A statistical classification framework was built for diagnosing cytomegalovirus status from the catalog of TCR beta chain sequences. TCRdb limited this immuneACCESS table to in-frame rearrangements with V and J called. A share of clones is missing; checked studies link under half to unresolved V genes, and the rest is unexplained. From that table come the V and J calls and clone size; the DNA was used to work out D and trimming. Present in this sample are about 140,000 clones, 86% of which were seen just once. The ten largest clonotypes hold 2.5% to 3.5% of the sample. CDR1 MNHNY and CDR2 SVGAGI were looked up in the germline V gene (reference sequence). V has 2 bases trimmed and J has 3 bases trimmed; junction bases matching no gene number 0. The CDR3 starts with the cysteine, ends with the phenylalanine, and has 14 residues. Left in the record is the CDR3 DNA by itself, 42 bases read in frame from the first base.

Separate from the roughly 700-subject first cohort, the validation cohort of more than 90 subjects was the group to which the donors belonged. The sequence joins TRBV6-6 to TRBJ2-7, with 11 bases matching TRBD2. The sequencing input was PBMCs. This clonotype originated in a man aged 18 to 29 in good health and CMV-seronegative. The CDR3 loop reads CASSYTSGSYEQYF. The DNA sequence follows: TGTGCCAGCAGTTACACTAGCGGGAGCTACGAGCAGTACTTC.